Sequencing of this T cell receptor (beta chain) was carried out in a study of human T cells and chemical hapten exposure. Whole-study context: All patients underwent weekly scalp dosing with diphenylcyclopropenone for the full roughly 25-week study.

Points from the study as a whole: Healthy people's immune response may differ from that of the donors, who had alopecia.

Time point given: patch test 1, 2 weeks after DPC sensitization. As for treatment: therapeutic diphenylcyclopropenone sensitization with weekly scalp DPC. Total RNA was isolated from unfractionated whole blood. The study enrolled 18 to 70-year-old alopecia patients suitable for DPC. This clonotype has just a few counts. Its antigen is still unknown. Unique molecular identifiers were affixed to discrete cDNA molecules within the library. MiXCR was run by TCRdb on the RACE reads, yielding one entry per CDR3 protein. The repertoire has some 38,000 distinct CDR3 sequences, around 6.5% of them found once; the top ten carry more than 7%. Germline V gives CDR1 SQVTM, CDR2 ANQGSEA. J lost 1 base, V lost 6 bases, and 7 bases had no gene match. This CDR3 is 14 amino acids long.

The rearrangement joins TRBV29-1 to TRBJ1-1; 8 bases are a match to TRBD1. The TCR sequence derives from a woman in her twenties or thirties with alopecia areata. Some clones in this sample may be carry-over from other donors' samples. The input for sequencing was whole blood, taken in connection with sensitization to the hapten diphenylcyclopropenone (DPC). This CDR3 reads CSVIQGGKNTEAFF. The CDR3 bases are TGCAGCGTAATACAGGGGGGCAAGAACACTGAAGCTTTCTTT. Filled out from reference TRBV29-1 and TRBJ1-1, the complete variable domain reads SAVISQKPSRDICQRGTSLTIQCQVDSQVTMMFWYRQQPGQSLTLIATANQGSEATYESGFVIDKFPISRPNLTFSTLTVSNMSPEDSSIYLCSVIQGGKNTEAFFGQGTRLTVV.